The 4 T cell receptor beta chains presented below share a single source sample, sequenced in a study of cytomegalovirus exposure and HLA in healthy donors. In the PCR, 60 Vbeta and 13 Jbeta primers were used. Libraries were prepared by immunoSEQ multiplex PCR; TCRdb keeps only in-frame clonotypes and omits some of them. The repertoire holds some 160,000 clones, with roughly four fifths as singletons. The sequenced sample consisted of PBMCs. Receptors were obtained from a man aged 40-49 years in good health and CMV-seronegative.

The chain recombines TRBV10-2 with TRBJ1-1; possible D gene TRBD1, 5 bases. The length of the CDR3 is 12 residues. Germline-derived CDR1 and CDR2 are WSHSY and SAAADI. V dropped 8 bases and J dropped 4 bases, with 11 bases sitting between them. CDR3 amino acids: CASAGGATEAFF. In DNA form, the CDR3 reads TGCGCCAGCGCCGGAGGGGCCACTGAAGCTTTCTTT.

J is TRBJ2-2 and V is TRBV29-1; TRBD2 agrees at 7 bases. The germline V gene has CDR1 SQVTM and CDR2 ANQGSEA. The CDR3 length is 13 residues. V lost 4 bases to trimming and J lost 7 bases; unmatched junction nucleotides: 6. The CDR3 sequence: CSVAGRAVGELFF. As DNA, the CDR3 is TGCAGCGTTGCGGGGAGGGCCGTCGGGGAGCTGTTTTTT.

The rearrangement links TRBV7-8 to TRBJ2-5, with TRBD2 identical over 8 bases. Trimming removed 2 bases from V and 10 bases from J; junction bases left unmatched: 12. Germline loops: CDR1 SGHVS, CDR2 FQNEAQ. The CDR3 consists of 15 residues. CDR3 in amino acids: CASSLIPTAGARQYF. The CDR3 bases are TGTGCCAGCAGCTTAATTCCTACAGCGGGAGCCCGCCAGTACTTC.

The chain links TRBV21-1 to TRBJ1-1; the table's D call, TRBD1, was not checked against the DNA. TRBV21-1 represents a pseudogene. The CDR3 spans 19 residues. CDR3 bases: TGTGCCAGCAGCAAAACCCGGTGGGCATCAGGGGGCAGGAACACTGAAGCTTTCTTT. Translated: CASSKTRWASGGRNTEAFF.